One sample yielded the 27 T cell receptor beta chains listed below, sequenced in a study of shared clonotypes between healthy human individuals. CD45RO-negative, CCR7-positively selected cells formed the naive CD8 fraction, excluding terminally differentiated effector memory CD45RA+ cells. Repertoires were generated with immunoSEQ multiplex PCR, while TCRdb's copy carries only in-frame clones and drops some. The sample holds roughly 890,000 clones; around 92% are singletons and the top ten take around 24%. Sequencing was done on a sample of naive CD8+ T cells sorted from blood. The receptors stem from a man in his thirties or forties in good health.

This chain joins TRBV9 and TRBJ2-3; 7 bases match TRBD1. V was pared by 3 bases and J by 2 bases, with 3 bases of the junction left unmatched. The CDR3 spans 14 residues. Germline CDR1 reads SGDLS; CDR2 reads YYNGEE. Here the CDR3 reads CASSAQGPTDTQYF. The CDR3, as DNA: TGTGCCAGCAGCGCACAGGGGCCCACAGATACGCAGTATTTT.

This clone has only one observation. This chain joins TRBV5-4 and TRBJ2-1; TRBD2 agrees at 12 bases. The CDR3 spans 15 residues. Germline lookup yields CDR1 SGHNT and CDR2 YYREEE (reference sequence). Unmatched junction bases numbered 4, after V lost 3 bases and J lost 6 bases. CDR3 in amino acids: CASSYLAGGFNEQFF. As DNA, the CDR3 is TGTGCCAGCAGCTACCTAGCGGGAGGGTTCAATGAGCAGTTCTTC.

The genes are TRBV29-1 and TRBJ2-1, with TRBD2 matching over 15 bases. The CDR3 length is 16 residues. The V gene end was trimmed by 7 bases and the J gene end by 6 bases; junction bases not matched to a gene: 10. Per the germline V gene, CDR1 is SQVTM and CDR2 is ANQGSEA. The DNA for the CDR3 is TGCAGCGCCCCCGGACTAGCGGGAGGGAAGGGCAATGAGCAGTTCTTC. Translated: CSAPGLAGGKGNEQFF.

This chain joins TRBV5-1 and TRBJ2-7; 8 bases are a match to TRBD1. The germline gives CDR1 SGHRS, CDR2 YFSETQ. The V segment lost 4 bases and the J segment 3 bases; nucleotides outside the gene matches: 3. CDR3 length: 13 amino acids. The CDR3 sequence is CASSTGQDYEQYF. As DNA, the CDR3 is TGCGCCAGCAGCACGGGACAGGACTACGAGCAGTACTTC.

The chain combines TRBV7-8 with TRBJ2-1; D unclear. The V gene's germline CDR1 is SGHVS and CDR2 FQNEAQ. The CDR3 consists of 12 residues. V lost 0 bases to trimming and J lost 5 bases, with 2 bases between them. The chain's CDR3 is CASSLADNEQFF. As DNA, the CDR3 is TGTGCCAGCAGCTTAGCCGACAATGAGCAGTTCTTC.

The chain links TRBV18 to TRBJ2-7, with D unresolved. Germline values: CDR1 KGHSH, CDR2 LQKENI. The length of the CDR3 is 12 residues. Trimming left V 3 bases short and J 4 bases short, with 7 bases between. CDR3 bases: TGTGCCAGCTCACCCTATAAATACGAGCAGTACTTC. This codes for CASSPYKYEQYF.

This chain uses TRBV30 with TRBJ2-3; D is perhaps TRBD1 (5 bases). CDR1 and CDR2 (germline): GTSNPN, SVGIG (reference sequence). V was pared by 8 bases and J by 1 base, with 13 bases between. The CDR3 length is 13 residues. Here the CDR3 DNA reads TGTGCCAGCAGGGTAGCCCGCACAGATACGCAGTATTTT. Its translation is CASRVARTDTQYF.

The chain recombines TRBV30 with TRBJ1-3; D gene unclear. Germline CDR1 is GTSNPN and CDR2 is SVGIG (reference sequence). Trimming stripped 2 bases from V and 0 bases from J, with 26 bases between. This CDR3 contains 20 residues. CDR3 coding DNA: TGTGCCTGGAGTCCCTCGACCCCGAGGGTCACAAACCTCTCTGGAAACACCATATATTTT. It translates to CAWSPSTPRVTNLSGNTIYF.

V usage is TRBV27 and J usage is TRBJ1-1; weak D call: TRBD1 (6 bases). The CDR3 runs 14 residues. Germline V gene lookup returns CDR1 MNHEY and CDR2 SMNVEV (reference sequence). V lost 2 bases and J lost 4, with 11 bases in between. CDR3 sequence: CASSLRGYGTEAFF. The CDR3 DNA is TGTGCCAGCAGTTTAAGGGGGTATGGCACTGAAGCTTTCTTT.

The chain couples TRBV28 to TRBJ2-3; 11 nucleotides align to TRBD2. Germline assignment: CDR1 MDHEN and CDR2 SYDVKM. V was pared by 5 bases and J by 0 bases, with 4 bases of the junction left unmatched. The CDR3 length is 16 residues. The CDR3 DNA follows: TGTGCCAGCAGTACCTGGACTAGCGGGAGCACAGATACGCAGTATTTT. Its translation is CASSTWTSGSTDTQYF.

The V and J genes are TRBV7-6 and TRBJ2-7; TRBD1 is a possible D gene (5 bases). Germline-derived CDR1 and CDR2 are SGHVS and FNYEAQ. CDR3 size: 13 residues. Trimming shortened V by 5 bases and J by 2 bases, and 10 bases separated the two germline ends. The CDR3 loop is CASSSRDAYEQYF. CDR3 bases: TGTGCCAGCAGCAGCAGGGATGCCTACGAGCAGTACTTC.

This clone has only one observation. This sequence joins TRBV27 and TRBJ2-7; 10 bases agree with TRBD2. Germline V CDR1 and CDR2: MNHEY, SMNVEV (reference sequence). There are 17 residues in the CDR3. Germline trimming cut 4 bases from V and 3 bases from J; bases unmatched to any gene: 12. This CDR3 reads CASSSQTLTSGIYEQYF. CDR3 nucleotides: TGTGCCAGCAGTTCGCAAACCCTTACTAGCGGGATCTACGAGCAGTACTTC.

The genes are TRBV28 and TRBJ2-7; 9 bases agree with TRBD1. The germline V gene encodes CDR1 MDHEN and CDR2 SYDVKM. V trimming: 6 bases; J trimming: 5 bases; junction bases outside the gene matches: 8. The length of the CDR3 is 14 residues. The CDR3 DNA is TGTGCCAGCAGCCCTCCCGGGACAGGGCACGAGCAGTACTTC. Residues: CASSPPGTGHEQYF.

This clone was seen a single time. The junction departs from germline at one end; a sequencing error may be responsible. The chain is built from TRBV29-1 and TRBJ2-3; 12 nucleotides match TRBD2. The CDR3 is 15 amino acids. CDR1 SQVTM and CDR2 ANQGSEA come from the germline V gene. This CDR3 reads CSVEGLAGRADTQYF. The CDR3 coding sequence is TGCAGCGTGGAAGGACTAGCGGGACGGGCAGATACGCAGTATTTT.

The V gene is TRBV13, the J gene TRBJ2-1, with TRBD2 as a possible D gene (6 bases). V shed 2 bases and J shed 9 bases, with 8 bases lying between them. CDR1 PRHDT and CDR2 FYEKMQ come from the germline V gene (reference sequence). The CDR3 has 12 residues. The CDR3 sequence is CASSLTSLEQFF. The CDR3, as DNA: TGTGCCAGCAGCTTAACTAGCCTTGAGCAGTTCTTC.

The J gene is TRBJ2-1, the V gene TRBV4-3; D is perhaps TRBD1 (5 bases). Germline loops: CDR1 LGHNA, CDR2 YSLEER. V was cut by 4 bases and J by 10 bases, with 8 bases left in between. The CDR3 loop spans 11 amino acids. DNA of the CDR3: TGCGCCAGCAGCCTCCACAGGGAGCAGTTCTTC. Translation gives CASSLHREQFF.

The chain employs TRBV18 and TRBJ2-7, with 8 positions matching TRBD1. The CDR3 loop spans 16 amino acids. V lost 4 bases to trimming and J lost 3 bases; unmatched junction nucleotides: 11. Germline-derived CDR1 and CDR2 are KGHSH and LQKENI. The CDR3 coding sequence is TGTGCCAGCTCACAAGACCGGACAGGGAGGAGCTACGAGCAGTACTTC. Translated: CASSQDRTGRSYEQYF.

This chain links TRBV10-1 with TRBJ2-7, with D possibly TRBD1 on 5 matching bases. In germline, CDR1 is WNHNN, CDR2 SYGVQD (reference sequence). The CDR3 covers 14 residues. V was shortened by 3 bases and J by 4 bases, with 13 bases between the two germline ends. CDR3 region: CASSDPTDFYEQYF. CDR3 coding DNA: TGCGCCAGCAGTGACCCGACAGATTTTTACGAGCAGTACTTC.

This clone was found a few times. This chain uses TRBV7-9 with TRBJ2-2, with 7 bases that match TRBD2. Trimming took 3 bases from V and 10 from J; bases not matched to a gene: 11. The CDR3 extends over 15 amino acids. Germline values: CDR1 SEHNR, CDR2 FQNEAQ (reference sequence). The CDR3 DNA reads TGTGCCAGCAGCTTTTCAATCGGACTAGTCGAGGAGCTGTTTTTT. Translation gives CASSFSIGLVEELFF.

The chain uses TRBV4-2 and TRBJ2-1; no clear D. V was shortened by 11 bases and J by 5 bases, with 13 bases between the two germline ends. The CDR3 length is 12 residues. Germline-derived CDR1 and CDR2 are LGHNA and YNFKEQ. The DNA for the CDR3 is TGTGCCTGTAGAGACTCGAACAATGAGCAGTTCTTC. It encodes CACRDSNNEQFF.

The V call is TRBV9, the J call TRBJ2-3; TRBD2 might be the D (6 bases). Germline CDR1 is SGDLS and CDR2 is YYNGEE. V was clipped by 0 bases and J by 3 bases, with 17 bases between them. This CDR3 has 17 amino acids. CDR3 coding DNA: TGTGCCAGCAGCGTAGGAGTAGCGGCAGAAGGGACAGATACGCAGTATTTT. This encodes CASSVGVAAEGTDTQYF.

This chain connects TRBV2 to TRBJ2-7; D unresolved. Between the trimmed V and J ends, which lost 7 bases and 5 bases, there was a span of 21 bases. The germline V gene has CDR1 SNHLY and CDR2 FYNNEI. The CDR3 loop spans 15 amino acids. CDR3 residues: CASIINLGKRNEQYF. The CDR3 region has the DNA TGTGCCAGCATCATTAATTTAGGGAAGAGGAACGAGCAGTACTTC.

The genes are TRBV7-9 and TRBJ2-3; TRBD1 might be the D (5 bases). The CDR3 extends over 15 amino acids. The germline V and J ends were trimmed by 4 bases and 0 bases, with 11 bases remaining between them. CDR1 is SEHNR, CDR2 FQNEAQ, per germline (reference sequence). The DNA of the CDR3 is TGTGCCAGCAGCTGGACATCCCACAGCACAGATACGCAGTATTTT. Translating it yields CASSWTSHSTDTQYF.

This chain joins TRBV4-1 and TRBJ2-7; D gene uncertain. Germline V gene data show CDR1 as MGHRA and CDR2 as YSYEKL. V was cut by 5 bases and J by 2 bases, with 7 bases left in between. CDR3 length: 12 amino acids. The CDR3 sequence: CASSSETYEQYF. CDR3 in DNA: TGCGCCAGCAGCTCAGAAACCTACGAGCAGTACTTC.

This clone has a single count. The chain has TRBV11-2 and TRBJ2-1; 7 bases are a match to TRBD2. The ends lost 0 bases at V and 8 bases at J; junction bases unmatched: 10. The CDR3 has 16 residues. Germline V CDR1 and CDR2: SGHAT, FQNNGV. In DNA, the CDR3 is TGTGCCAGCAGCTTAGAGCGCGGGAGTGGATCGGATGAGCAGTTCTTC. It codes for CASSLERGSGSDEQFF.

The V gene is TRBV28, the J gene TRBJ2-3; D gene uncertain. This CDR3 spans 19 amino acids. CDR1 is MDHEN, CDR2 SYDVKM, per germline. V was shortened by 5 bases and J by 5 bases, with 29 bases between the two germline ends. In DNA, the CDR3 is TGTGCCAGCAGTAAGTTACTAATCACTCACACACACACGATAGATACGCAGTATTTT. As protein: CASSKLLITHTHTIDTQYF.

The gene calls are TRBV6-1 and TRBJ2-7; 11 nucleotides agree with TRBD2. The CDR3 runs 15 residues. Trimming removed 0 bases from V and 3 bases from J; junction bases left unmatched: 1. Looked up from germline, CDR1 is MNHNS and CDR2 is SASEGT. CDR3 protein: CASSEATSGNYEQYF. CDR3 sequence (DNA): TGTGCCAGCAGTGAAGCGACTAGCGGGAACTACGAGCAGTACTTC.